This T cell receptor beta chain was profiled in a study of cytomegalovirus exposure and HLA in healthy donors. Broader study findings: Reportedly, fewer N-insertions than the approximately 700-donor mean appeared in an Asian-associated ancestry cluster in a later analysis. Later analysis identified a missense DCLRE1C variant that was linked to TCR beta V- and J-gene trimming.

CDR3 size: 18 residues. Trimming took 3 bases from V and 2 from J; bases not matched to a gene: 14. CDR1 and CDR2 (germline): SGHAT, FQNNGV. 13 Jbeta primers and 60 Vbeta primers were used for the PCR. Libraries were prepared by immunoSEQ multiplex PCR; TCRdb keeps only in-frame clonotypes and omits some of them. Of over 130,000 clones in the sample, 70% to 85% were seen once. Comment on this clone: Antigen: not known.

The sequencing sample was made of PBMCs. The chain carries TRBV11-2 and TRBJ2-5; TRBD1 agrees at 8 bases. The receptor comes from a male donor in good health and CMV-seronegative. CDR3 residues: CASSFRDGRGLGQETQYF. The CDR3 bases are TGTGCCAGCAGCTTTCGCGATGGCAGGGGGCTGGGGCAAGAGACCCAGTACTTC. The entire variable domain, with the rest obtained from reference TRBV11-2 and TRBJ2-5, is as follows: EAGVAQSPRYKIIEKRQSVAFWCNPISGHATLYWYQQILGQGPKLLIQFQNNGVVDDSQLPKDRFSAERLKGVDSTLKIQPAKLEDSAVYLCASSFRDGRGLGQETQYFGPGTRLLVL.